The 8 T cell receptor beta chains below come from one sample, sequenced in a study of blood T cell repertoires in COVID-19. Clones were sequenced by immunoSEQ multiplex PCR, and TCRdb holds only the in-frame ones, with some missing. The sample includes over 200,000 clones, 75% to 90% seen only once; the top ten take around 3.8%. The sequenced sample was PBMCs or T cells enriched from blood (not recorded which). These TCRs come from a woman under 40 who had been exposed to COVID-19.

The chain recombines TRBV2 with TRBJ2-1; 10 nucleotides align to TRBD2. The CDR3 spans 15 residues. CDR1 is SNHLY, CDR2 FYNNEI, per germline. V was clipped by 7 bases and J by 8 bases; unmatched bases: 11. The CDR3 spells CASMPGLARYDEQFF. The CDR3 DNA reads TGTGCCAGCATGCCGGGACTAGCGAGGTACGATGAGCAGTTCTTC.

J is TRBJ2-1 and V is TRBV2; 11 nucleotides match TRBD2. The CDR3 has 19 amino acids. Unmatched junction bases numbered 13, after V lost 6 bases and J lost 0 bases. Per the germline V gene, CDR1 is SNHLY and CDR2 is FYNNEI. This CDR3 reads CASRTGLAGKRSSYNEQFF. In DNA form, the CDR3 reads TGTGCCAGCAGAACTGGACTAGCGGGTAAAAGGAGCTCCTACAATGAGCAGTTCTTC.

Written as DNA, the CDR3 is TGCGCCAGCAGCTTGGGGACGGGAGGCTACACCTTC. This encodes CASSLGTGGYTF. V gene TRBV5-1 combines with J gene TRBJ1-2; D is uncertain. The CDR3 is 12 residues long. V was cut by 0 bases and J by 8 bases, with 8 bases left in between. Germline V lookup: CDR1 SGHRS, CDR2 YFSETQ.

V gene TRBV11-2 combines with J gene TRBJ2-7; 11 nucleotides match TRBD2. The CDR3 is 18 residues long. The junction had 11 bases not matched to a gene; V was cut back by 1 base and J by 3 bases. Germline loops: CDR1 SGHAT, CDR2 FQNNGV. The CDR3 sequence: CASSLGLPRLAGLYEQYF. DNA for the CDR3: TGTGCCAGCAGCTTAGGACTCCCCCGACTAGCGGGGCTCTACGAGCAGTACTTC. The complete variable domain, with remaining parts taken from reference TRBV11-2 and TRBJ2-7, reads EAGVAQSPRYKIIEKRQSVAFWCNPISGHATLYWYQQILGQGPKLLIQFQNNGVVDDSQLPKDRFSAERLKGVDSTLKIQPAKLEDSAVYLCASSLGLPRLAGLYEQYFGPGTRLTVT.

The table lists this clone with a count of one. The chain links TRBV27 to TRBJ2-5, with a tentative D call TRBD1 (6 bases). The V end lost 1 base, the J end lost 3 bases, and 6 bases lay between the germline ends. The germline V gene has CDR1 MNHEY and CDR2 SMNVEV (reference sequence). The CDR3 is made up of 13 amino acids. CDR3 region: CASSLYREETQYF. In DNA form, the CDR3 reads TGTGCCAGCAGTTTATACAGGGAAGAGACCCAGTACTTC.

The chain couples TRBV4-2 to TRBJ2-1; 9 bases agree with TRBD2. V lost 3 bases, J lost 5 bases, and 8 bases stayed unmatched. CDR1 and CDR2 (germline): LGHNA, YNFKEQ. The CDR3 extends over 16 amino acids. This CDR3 is CASSHQSSGGDNEQFF. The CDR3 DNA sequence: TGTGCCAGCAGCCATCAAAGTAGCGGGGGAGACAATGAGCAGTTCTTC.

The V gene is TRBV30, the J gene TRBJ2-2; perhaps TRBD2 as D (5 bases). This CDR3 is 15 amino acids long. The V gene lost 3 bases and the J gene lost 11 bases, with 22 bases spanning the gap. Germline V lookup: CDR1 GTSNPN, CDR2 SVGIG (reference sequence). CDR3 region: CAWREPGTPHSELFF. For the CDR3, the DNA is TGTGCCTGGAGGGAGCCGGGAACCCCCCACAGTGAGCTGTTTTTT.

The V gene is TRBV5-6, the J gene TRBJ2-1; 10 nucleotides agree with TRBD2. The CDR3 spans 15 residues. Germline V CDR1 and CDR2: SGHDT, YYEEEE. The J segment lost 4 bases and the V segment lost 4 bases, leaving 5 bases of the junction unmatched. This chain's CDR3 is CASSPLAGIYNEQFF. The CDR3 bases are TGTGCCAGCAGCCCACTAGCGGGAATTTACAATGAGCAGTTCTTC. The full variable domain, its missing parts supplied by reference TRBV5-6 and TRBJ2-1, is DAGVTQSPTHLIKTRGQQVTLRCSPKSGHDTVSWYQQALGQGPQFIFQYYEEEERQRGNFPDRFSGHQFPNYSSELNVNALLLGDSALYLCASSPLAGIYNEQFFGPGTRLTVL.